This TCR beta chain came from a study of T cells in Graves' hyperthyroidism and ophthalmopathy. Regions amplified from RNA transcripts were the TCR beta CDR3 regions. HTBI primers were used for first-round RT-PCR of the TCR CDR3. TCRdb ran MiXCR on the multiplex PCR reads and lists one entry per CDR3 protein. The table records about 640,000 distinct CDR3 sequences, about a fifth of them present only once. The CDR3 is 14 residues long. The junction had 8 bases not matched to a gene; V was cut back by 7 bases and J by 8 bases. CDR1 and CDR2 from the germline V gene are SGHRS and YFSETQ. This clonotype was picked up many times. Its antigen is unknown. Notes on the study in general: Ophthalmopathy stood apart from stable hyperthyroidism in a 13 V-J model. Ophthalmopathy prediction by the model preceded onset by a median roughly 6 months.

The chain recombines TRBV5-1 with TRBJ1-4; 10 positions agree with TRBD1. The specimen was blood. This sequence originates from a man in his thirties or forties with Graves' ophthalmopathy. The CDR3 DNA reads as TGCGCCAGCGGATCCGGGACAGGGGAGGAAAAACTGTTTTTT. Its protein product is CASGSGTGEEKLFF.